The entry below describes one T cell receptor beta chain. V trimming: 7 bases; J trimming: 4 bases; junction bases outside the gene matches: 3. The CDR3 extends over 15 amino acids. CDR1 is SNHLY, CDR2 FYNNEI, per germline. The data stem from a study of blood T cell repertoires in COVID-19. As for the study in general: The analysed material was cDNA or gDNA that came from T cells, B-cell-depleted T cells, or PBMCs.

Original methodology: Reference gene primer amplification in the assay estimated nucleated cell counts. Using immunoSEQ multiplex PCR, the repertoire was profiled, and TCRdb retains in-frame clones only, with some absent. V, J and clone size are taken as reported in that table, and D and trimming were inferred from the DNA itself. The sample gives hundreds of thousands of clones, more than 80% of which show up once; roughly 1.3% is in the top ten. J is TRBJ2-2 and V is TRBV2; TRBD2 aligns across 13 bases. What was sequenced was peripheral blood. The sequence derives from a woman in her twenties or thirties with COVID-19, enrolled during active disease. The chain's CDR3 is CASKGLAGVTGELFF. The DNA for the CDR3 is TGTGCCAGCAAAGGACTAGCGGGAGTCACCGGGGAGCTGTTTTTT.